Shown below are 5 T cell receptor beta chains from a single sample sequenced in a study of OX40 agonist ivuxolimab in advanced cancers. The protocol was immunoSEQ multiplex PCR, while the TCRdb copy is restricted to in-frame clones and leaves out a portion. The sample holds around 70,000 clones, approximately 86% seen once. The sample here was CD4+ or CD8+ T cells sorted from blood, taken in a trial of the OX40 agonist ivuxolimab. Every receptor here comes from an adult with an advanced solid tumor such as melanoma, head and neck, liver or kidney cancer.

The V call is TRBV9, the J call TRBJ2-1; D gene ambiguous. CDR1 and CDR2 (germline): SGDLS, YYNGEE. With 0 bases removed from V and 8 bases from J, the gap between germline ends came to 15 bases. This CDR3 has 15 amino acids. The CDR3 DNA reads TGTGCCAGCAGCGTAGGGACGATACAGAGAGATGAGCAGTTCTTC. Protein product: CASSVGTIQRDEQFF.

In its sample, this clone was seen a few times. This chain links TRBV27 with TRBJ1-4; TRBD1 agrees at 7 bases. This CDR3 has 15 amino acids. Germline-derived CDR1 and CDR2 are MNHEY and SMNVEV (reference sequence). The V segment lost 5 bases and the J segment 8 bases; nucleotides outside the gene matches: 11. The CDR3 sequence: CASSLNSGGVEKLFF. CDR3 DNA sequence: TGTGCCAGCAGTCTCAACTCAGGGGGGGTCGAAAAACTGTTTTTT.

The rearrangement links TRBV2 to TRBJ2-7, with unresolved D. The ends were cut back, 3 bases at V and 4 bases at J, with 13 bases in the middle. The CDR3 has 14 amino acids. Germline V gene data show CDR1 as SNHLY and CDR2 as FYNNEI. The DNA of the CDR3 is TGTGCCAGCAGTGACGGCAGAAACCGGTACGAGCAGTACTTC. This codes for CASSDGRNRYEQYF.

This clone was seen a handful of times. The chain links TRBV5-4 to TRBJ1-1; D not certain. Trimming removed 4 bases from V and 1 base from J, with 17 bases in between. The CDR3 has 16 residues. Per the germline V gene, CDR1 is SGHNT and CDR2 is YYREEE (reference sequence). The DNA of the CDR3 is TGTGCCAGCAGCGCAGGAAGGCACCTGGGGAACACTGAAGCTTTCTTT. Protein sequence: CASSAGRHLGNTEAFF.

This clone was counted once. The genes are TRBV5-6 and TRBJ2-1; a weak D match, TRBD2 (5 bases). Germline V gene sequence: CDR1 SGHDT, CDR2 YYEEEE. This CDR3 comprises 14 residues. V dropped 0 bases and J dropped 7 bases, with 11 bases sitting between them. The CDR3 DNA is TGTGCCAGCAGCTTGGGGAGGTTCGGGAATGAGCAGTTCTTC. Protein sequence: CASSLGRFGNEQFF.